This T cell receptor beta chain was obtained from a study of OX40 agonist ivuxolimab in advanced cancers. Germline V CDR1 and CDR2: MNHEY, SVGAGI. The CDR3 is 13 residues long. Trimming took 9 bases from V and 7 from J; bases not matched to a gene: 12. Profiling relied on immunoSEQ multiplex PCR, and the TCRdb table lists in-frame clones only, not all of them. The table shows about 60,000 clones, with about 85% occurring only once. The starting material was CD4+ or CD8+ T cells sorted from blood, obtained in a trial of the OX40 agonist ivuxolimab. This receptor was taken from an adult with an advanced solid tumor such as melanoma, head and neck, liver or kidney cancer. The chain joins TRBV6-5 to TRBJ2-7, with 7 bases matching TRBD2. The CDR3 protein is CASGGGDSREQYF. The CDR3 DNA reads as TGTGCCAGTGGGGGGGGTGACTCGCGGGAGCAGTACTTC.